The T cell receptor beta chain under discussion was sequenced for a study of blood T cell repertoires in COVID-19. The overall study: The study drew acute and convalescent COVID-19 samples from the United States, Italy and Spain. PBMCs, B-cell-depleted T cells, or T cells were the source of the cDNA or gDNA that made up the material.

In the original processing: Researchers report that nucleated cell counts were estimated from reference gene primer amplification. Here immunoSEQ multiplex PCR was the method, and the copy in TCRdb shows in-frame clones only, minus some. That table gives V, J and clone size, and the DNA gave D and trimming. The data hold over 200,000 clones, with 65% to 90% observed a single time. J was trimmed by 6 bases and V by 5 bases; bases with no gene match: 12. The germline CDR1 and CDR2 sequences are MDHEN and SYDVKM. The CDR3 is 15 residues long. This rearrangement joins TRBV28 to TRBJ1-2, with TRBD1 matching 7 bases. The sample taken for sequencing was peripheral blood. This TCR was sampled from a human donor in a cohort sampled during active COVID-19. CDR3: CASSPGTPGQDGYTF. In DNA form, the CDR3 reads TGTGCCAGCAGTCCAGGAACCCCAGGACAGGATGGCTACACCTTC.